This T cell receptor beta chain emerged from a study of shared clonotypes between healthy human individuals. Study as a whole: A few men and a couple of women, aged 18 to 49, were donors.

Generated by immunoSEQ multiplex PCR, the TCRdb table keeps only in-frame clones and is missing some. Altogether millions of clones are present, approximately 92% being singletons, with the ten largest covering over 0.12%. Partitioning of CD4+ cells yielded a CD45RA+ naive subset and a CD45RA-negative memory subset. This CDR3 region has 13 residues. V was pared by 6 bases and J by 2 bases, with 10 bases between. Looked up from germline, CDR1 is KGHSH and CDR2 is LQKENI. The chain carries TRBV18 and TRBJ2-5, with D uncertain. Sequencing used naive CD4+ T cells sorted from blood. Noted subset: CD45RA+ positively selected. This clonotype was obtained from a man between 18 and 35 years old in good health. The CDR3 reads CASSRFEQETQYF. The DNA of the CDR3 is TGTGCCAGCTCCCGTTTCGAACAAGAGACCCAGTACTTC.